This TCR beta chain is drawn from a study of T-cell memory formation after mild COVID-19. With V trimmed by 3 bases and J by 0 bases, 9 bases remained unmatched. Per the germline V gene, CDR1 is SGDLS and CDR2 is YYNGEE. The CDR3 is 17 residues long. Each CDR3 protein is one row after TCRdb ran MiXCR on the 5' RACE reads. The table has roughly 300,000 distinct CDR3 sequences, around 15% seen once. This clonotype was seen a few times. V usage is TRBV9 and J usage is TRBJ1-3, with 7 bases that match TRBD1. Sequenced material: PBMCs or a T cell subset sorted from them (not recorded which). The TCR comes from a man aged 18 to 30 who had mild COVID-19 (a few samples of this study predate the infection). Cell type and time point are not known. Here the CDR3 reads CASSASTGPYSGNTIYF. The CDR3 bases are TGTGCCAGCAGCGCCTCGACAGGGCCTTACTCTGGAAACACCATATATTTT. The full variable domain, rest sourced from reference TRBV9 and TRBJ1-3, is DSGVTQTPKHLITATGQRVTLRCSPRSGDLSVYWYQQSLDQGLQFLIQYYNGEERAKGNILERFSAQQFPDLHSELNLSSLELGDSALYFCASSASTGPYSGNTIYFGEGSWLTVV.